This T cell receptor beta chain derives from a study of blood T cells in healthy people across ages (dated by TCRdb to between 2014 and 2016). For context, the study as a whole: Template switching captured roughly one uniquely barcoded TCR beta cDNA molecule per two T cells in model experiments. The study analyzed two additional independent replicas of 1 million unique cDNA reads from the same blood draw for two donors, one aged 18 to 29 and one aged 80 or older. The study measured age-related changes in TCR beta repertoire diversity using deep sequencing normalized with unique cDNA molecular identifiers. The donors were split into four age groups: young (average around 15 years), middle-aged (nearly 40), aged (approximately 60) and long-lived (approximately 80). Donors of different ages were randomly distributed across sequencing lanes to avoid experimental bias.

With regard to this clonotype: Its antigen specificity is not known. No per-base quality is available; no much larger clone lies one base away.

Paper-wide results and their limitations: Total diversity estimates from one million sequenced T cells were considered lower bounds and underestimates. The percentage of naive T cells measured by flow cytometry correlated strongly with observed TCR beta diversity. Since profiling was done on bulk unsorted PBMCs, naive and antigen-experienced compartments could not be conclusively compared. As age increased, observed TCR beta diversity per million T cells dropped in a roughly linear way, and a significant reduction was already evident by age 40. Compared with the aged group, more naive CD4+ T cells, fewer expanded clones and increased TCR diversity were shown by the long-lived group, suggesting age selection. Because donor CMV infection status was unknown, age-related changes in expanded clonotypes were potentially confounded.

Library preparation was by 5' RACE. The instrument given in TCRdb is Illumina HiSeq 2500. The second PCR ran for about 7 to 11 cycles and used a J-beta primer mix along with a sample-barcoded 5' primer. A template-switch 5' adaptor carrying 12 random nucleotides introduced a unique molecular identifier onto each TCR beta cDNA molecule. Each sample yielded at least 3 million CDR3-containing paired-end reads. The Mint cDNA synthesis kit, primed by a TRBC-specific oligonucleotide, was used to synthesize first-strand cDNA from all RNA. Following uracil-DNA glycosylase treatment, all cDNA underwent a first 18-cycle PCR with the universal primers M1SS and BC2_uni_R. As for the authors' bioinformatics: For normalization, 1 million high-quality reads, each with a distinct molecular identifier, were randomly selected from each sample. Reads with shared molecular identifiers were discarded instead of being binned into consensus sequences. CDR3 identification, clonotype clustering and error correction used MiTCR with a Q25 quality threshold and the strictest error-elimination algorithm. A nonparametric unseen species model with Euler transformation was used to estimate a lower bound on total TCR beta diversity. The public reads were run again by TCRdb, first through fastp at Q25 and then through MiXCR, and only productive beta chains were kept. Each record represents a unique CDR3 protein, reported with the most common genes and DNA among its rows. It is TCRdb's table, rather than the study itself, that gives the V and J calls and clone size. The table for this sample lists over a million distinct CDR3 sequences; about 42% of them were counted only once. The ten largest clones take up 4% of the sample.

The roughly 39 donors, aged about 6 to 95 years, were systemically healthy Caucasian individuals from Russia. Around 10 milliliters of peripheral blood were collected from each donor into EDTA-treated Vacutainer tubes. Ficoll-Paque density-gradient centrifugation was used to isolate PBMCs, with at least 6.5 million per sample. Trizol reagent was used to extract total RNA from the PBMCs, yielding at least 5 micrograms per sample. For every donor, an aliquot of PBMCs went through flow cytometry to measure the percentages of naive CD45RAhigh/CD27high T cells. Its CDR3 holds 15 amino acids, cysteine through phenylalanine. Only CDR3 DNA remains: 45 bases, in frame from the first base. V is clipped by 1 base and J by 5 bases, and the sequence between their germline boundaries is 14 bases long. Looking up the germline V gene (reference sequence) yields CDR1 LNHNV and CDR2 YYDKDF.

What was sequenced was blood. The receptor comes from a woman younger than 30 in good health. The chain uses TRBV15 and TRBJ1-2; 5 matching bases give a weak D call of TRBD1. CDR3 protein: CATSRGADNLYGYTF. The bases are TGTGCCACCAGCAGAGGTGCGGACAACCTTTATGGCTACACCTTC. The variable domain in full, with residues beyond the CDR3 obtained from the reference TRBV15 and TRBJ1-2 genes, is DAMVIQNPRYQVTQFGKPVTLSCSQTLNHNVMYWYQQKSSQAPKLLFHYYDKDFNNEADTPDNFQSRRPNTSFCFLDIRSPGLGDTAMYLCATSRGADNLYGYTFGSGTRLTVV.